Listed below are T cell receptor beta chains from one sample, sequenced in a study of blood T cell repertoires in COVID-19. TCRdb's copy holds only in-frame clones and misses some; the assay was immunoSEQ multiplex PCR. The sample lists 300,000 to 400,000 clones; over 75% were seen once. The sequencing input was peripheral blood. These receptors were obtained from a human donor in a cohort sampled during active COVID-19. Both conserved end residues are part of each CDR3. A D gene is named only where the DNA matches it firmly. The listing skips clone size in some rows; elsewhere it reads once, few, many or a size class.

V,size,D,length,J,CDR3,DNA
TRBV18,NA,NA,15,TRBJ2-6,CASSPRGTGANVLTF,TGTGCCAGCTCACCCCGGGGGACTGGGGCCAACGTCCTGACTTTC
TRBV2,NA,NA,14,TRBJ2-2,CASSVEFTTGELFF,TGTGCCAGCAGTGTCGAGTTTACCACCGGGGAGCTGTTTTTT
TRBV11-3,NA,NA,14,TRBJ2-7,CASSSGSSSYEQYF,TGTGCCAGCAGTTCAGGGTCGAGCTCCTACGAGCAGTACTTC
TRBV10-3,NA,NA,14,TRBJ2-7,CAIMGGEISYEQYF,TGTGCCATCATGGGCGGGGAAATCTCCTACGAGCAGTACTTC
TRBV3-1/TRBV3-2,NA,TRBD2,14,TRBJ2-7,CASSQGLAGVEQYF,TGTGCCAGCAGCCAAGGACTAGCGGGGGTAGAGCAGTACTTC
TRBV12-5,NA,TRBD2,17,TRBJ2-7,CASGLEKTSGGAYEQYF,TGTGCTAGTGGTTTGGAGAAGACTAGCGGGGGGGCTTACGAGCAGTACTTC
TRBV3-1/TRBV3-2,few,TRBD1,15,TRBJ2-2,CASSPGQGRTGELFF,TGTGCCAGCAGCCCCGGACAGGGCCGGACCGGGGAGCTGTTTTTT
TRBV24-1,few,TRBD1,14,TRBJ1-2,CATSDAGTGDGYTF,TGTGCCACCAGTGATGCCGGGACAGGGGATGGCTACACCTTC
TRBV30,once,TRBD2,16,TRBJ2-3,CAWSLRTSGVTDTQYF,TGTGCCTGGAGTCTACGGACTAGCGGGGTCACAGATACGCAGTATTTT
TRBV7-9,NA,TRBD2,16,TRBJ2-1,CASRSVAGDSHCEQFF,TGTGCCAGCAGATCTGTAGCGGGGGACTCTCATTGTGAGCAGTTCTTC
TRBV19,NA,TRBD1,14,TRBJ1-5,CASTSGQGYQPQHF,TGTGCCAGTACCTCCGGACAGGGCTATCAGCCCCAGCATTTT
TRBV4-1,few,NA,16,TRBJ2-3,CASSQATGPDTDTQYF,TGCGCCAGCAGCCAAGCTACAGGACCCGACACAGATACGCAGTATTTT
TRBV27,NA,NA,15,TRBJ1-2,CASSLFGVANYGYTF,TGTGCCAGCAGTTTATTCGGGGTAGCTAACTATGGCTACACCTTC
TRBV6-1,few,NA,13,TRBJ1-5,CASSDQGNQPQHF,TGTGCCAGCAGTGACCAGGGAAATCAGCCCCAGCATTTT
TRBV24-1,NA,TRBD1,18,TRBJ1-2,CATSDLLVGDRGQQGYTF,TGTGCCACCAGTGATTTGCTTGTCGGGGACAGGGGTCAACAGGGCTACACCTTC